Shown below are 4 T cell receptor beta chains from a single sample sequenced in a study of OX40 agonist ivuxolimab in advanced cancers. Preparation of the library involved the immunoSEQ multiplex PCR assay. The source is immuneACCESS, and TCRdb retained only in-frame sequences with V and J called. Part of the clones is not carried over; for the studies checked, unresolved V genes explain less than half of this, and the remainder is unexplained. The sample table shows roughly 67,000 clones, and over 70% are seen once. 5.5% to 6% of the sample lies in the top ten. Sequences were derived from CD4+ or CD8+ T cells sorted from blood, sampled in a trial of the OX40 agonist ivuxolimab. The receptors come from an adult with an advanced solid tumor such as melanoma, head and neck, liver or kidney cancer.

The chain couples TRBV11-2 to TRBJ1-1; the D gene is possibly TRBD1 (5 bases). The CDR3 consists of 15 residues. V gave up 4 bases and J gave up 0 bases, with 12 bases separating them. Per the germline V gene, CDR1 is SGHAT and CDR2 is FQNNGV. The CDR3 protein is CASSWGTGVNTEAFF. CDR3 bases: TGTGCCAGCAGCTGGGGTACGGGGGTGAACACTGAAGCTTTCTTT. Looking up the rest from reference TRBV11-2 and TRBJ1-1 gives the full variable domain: EAGVAQSPRYKIIEKRQSVAFWCNPISGHATLYWYQQILGQGPKLLIQFQNNGVVDDSQLPKDRFSAERLKGVDSTLKIQPAKLEDSAVYLCASSWGTGVNTEAFFGQGTRLTVV.

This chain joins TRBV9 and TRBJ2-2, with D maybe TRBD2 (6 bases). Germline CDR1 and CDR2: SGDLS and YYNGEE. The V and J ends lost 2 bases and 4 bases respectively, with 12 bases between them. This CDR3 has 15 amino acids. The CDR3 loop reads CASSVGTAGTGELFF. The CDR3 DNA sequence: TGTGCCAGCAGCGTGGGGACTGCGGGCACCGGGGAGCTGTTTTTT.

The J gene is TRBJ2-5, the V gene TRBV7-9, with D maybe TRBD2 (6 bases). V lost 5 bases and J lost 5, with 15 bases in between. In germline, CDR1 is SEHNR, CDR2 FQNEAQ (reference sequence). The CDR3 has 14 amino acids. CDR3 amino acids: CASSRNSGRETQYF. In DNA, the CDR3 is TGTGCCAGCAGCCGGAATAGCGGCCGGGAGACCCAGTACTTC.

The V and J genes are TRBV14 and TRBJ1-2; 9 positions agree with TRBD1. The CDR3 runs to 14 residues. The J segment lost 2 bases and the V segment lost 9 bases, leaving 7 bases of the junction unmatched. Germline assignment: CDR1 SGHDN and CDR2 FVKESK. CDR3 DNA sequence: TGTGCCAGACCCCGGGACAGGGTGAACTATGGCTACACCTTC. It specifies CARPRDRVNYGYTF.